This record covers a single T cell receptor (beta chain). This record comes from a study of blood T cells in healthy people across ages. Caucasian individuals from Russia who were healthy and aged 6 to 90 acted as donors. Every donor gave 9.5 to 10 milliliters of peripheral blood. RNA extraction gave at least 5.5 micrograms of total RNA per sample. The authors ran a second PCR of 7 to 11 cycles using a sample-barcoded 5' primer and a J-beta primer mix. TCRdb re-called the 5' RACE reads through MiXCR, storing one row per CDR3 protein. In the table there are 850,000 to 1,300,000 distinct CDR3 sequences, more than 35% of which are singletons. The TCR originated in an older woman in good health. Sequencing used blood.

CDR3 region: CASGRGQVSYNEQFF. The CDR3 coding sequence is TGTGCCAGCGGCCGCGGACAGGTATCCTACAATGAGCAGTTCTTC. This rearrangement joins TRBV2 to TRBJ2-1; 7 bases match TRBD1. Germline values: CDR1 SNHLY, CDR2 FYNNEI. The V gene end was trimmed by 8 bases and the J gene end by 1 base; junction bases not matched to a gene: 8. This CDR3 comprises 15 residues.